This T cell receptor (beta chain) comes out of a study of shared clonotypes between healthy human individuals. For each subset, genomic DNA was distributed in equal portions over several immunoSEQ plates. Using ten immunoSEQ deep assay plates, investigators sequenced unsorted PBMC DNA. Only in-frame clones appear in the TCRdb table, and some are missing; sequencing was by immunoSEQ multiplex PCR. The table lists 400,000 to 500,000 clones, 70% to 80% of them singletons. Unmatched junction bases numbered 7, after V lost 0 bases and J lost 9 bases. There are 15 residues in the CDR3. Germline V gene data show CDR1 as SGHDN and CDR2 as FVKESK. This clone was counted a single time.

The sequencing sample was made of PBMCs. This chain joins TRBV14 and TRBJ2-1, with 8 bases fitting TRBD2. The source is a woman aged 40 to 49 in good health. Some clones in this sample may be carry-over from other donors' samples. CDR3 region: CASSQELAREGEQFF. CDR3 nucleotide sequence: TGTGCCAGCAGCCAAGAACTAGCACGGGAGGGTGAGCAGTTCTTC.